What follows is one TCR beta chain and its context. Its antigen remains unidentified. This entry is derived from a study of T cell responses to AZD1222 COVID-19 vaccine. Notes on the study in general: Spike-specific TCR breadth and depth went up after people got two AZD1222 doses. Repertoires in all cases were sampled only once the peak T cell response had passed.

Germline V gene data show CDR1 as GTSNPN and CDR2 as SVGIG (reference sequence). This CDR3 region has 12 residues. V dropped 3 bases and J dropped 8 bases, with 11 bases sitting between them. Data came from immunoSEQ multiplex PCR; TCRdb stores just in-frame clones and leaves some out. The table lists approximately 65,000 clones, around 80% of them singletons, with 9.5% to 13% in the top ten. The chain combines TRBV30 with TRBJ2-1; TRBD2 is a possible D gene (5 bases). The sequence was obtained from an adult in good health. Sequenced here: peripheral blood, sampled on day 0 of AZD1222 vaccination. CDR3 in DNA: TGTGCCTGGAGACCGACCGGGGATGAGCAGTTCTTC. It encodes CAWRPTGDEQFF.